The rows below give T cell receptor beta chains drawn from one sample of a study of beta chain features in type 1 diabetes. Assay used: immunoSEQ multiplex PCR; TCRdb lists only in-frame clones, some missing. This sample carries 95,000 to 150,000 clones, around 17% of them seen once, and the ten largest clones take less than 3%. Sequencing was performed on central memory CD4+ T cells from blood. These TCRs come from a man aged 25 to 40 with type 1 diabetes. CDR3s include the opening cysteine and the closing phenylalanine or tryptophan. D genes are given only for firm matches. Only some rows state a clone size, as once, few, many or a class for expanded clones.

>TRBD1|TRBJ1-4|TRBV6-5|few
CASSQPGQGYEKLFF
TGTGCCAGCAGCCAACCGGGACAGGGCTACGAAAAACTGTTTTTT
>TRBD1|TRBJ2-7|TRBV4-2|.
CASSQEYEATGAYEQYF
TGTGCCAGCAGCCAAGAGTATGAGGCGACAGGGGCCTACGAGCAGTACTTC
>.|TRBJ1-2|TRBV10-3|few
CAISNDSGYTF
TGTGCCATCAGTAATGACAGTGGCTACACCTTC
>.|TRBJ1-2|TRBV9|few
CASSVTLSPNYGYTF
TGTGCCAGCAGCGTCACCCTCAGTCCTAACTATGGCTACACCTTC
>.|TRBJ1-2|TRBV28|.
CASSLTNYGYTF
TGTGCCAGCAGTTTAACTAACTATGGCTACACCTTC
>.|TRBJ2-2|TRBV25-1|few
CASSDPTETGELFF
TGTGCCAGCAGTGATCCAACAGAGACCGGGGAGCTGTTTTTT
>.|TRBJ1-1|TRBV5-1|.
CASAQTGTEAFF
TGCGCCAGCGCGCAGACGGGCACTGAAGCTTTCTTT
>.|TRBJ2-3|TRBV9|.
CASSVDPLPALDTQYF
TGTGCCAGCAGCGTAGATCCACTCCCAGCACTAGATACGCAGTATTTT
>.|TRBJ1-6|TRBV7-9|.
CASSLPQSPLHF
TGTGCCAGCAGCTTGCCGCAGTCACCCCTCCACTTT
>.|TRBJ1-2|TRBV29-1|few
CSVSSRGAKGSGYTF
TGCAGCGTTTCGAGCCGGGGAGCAAAGGGGAGTGGCTACACCTTC
>.|TRBJ2-4|TRBV6-6|.
CASSYDGLAKNIQYF
TGTGCCAGCAGTTACGACGGATTAGCCAAAAACATTCAGTACTTC
>TRBD1|TRBJ2-1|TRBV6-6|.
CASSTGGGSYNEQFF
TGTGCCAGCAGTACAGGGGGCGGCTCCTACAATGAGCAGTTCTTC
>.|TRBJ1-5|TRBV27|.
CASSLSRREPQHF
TGTGCCAGCAGTTTATCCAGGCGGGAGCCCCAGCATTTT
>.|TRBJ1-1|TRBV5-8|.
CASSLEALSNTEAFF
TGTGCCAGCAGCTTGGAGGCCTTAAGTAACACTGAAGCTTTCTTT
>TRBD2|TRBJ2-5|TRBV4-1|many
CASSLTLAGGTQETQYF
TGCGCCAGCAGCCTAACACTAGCGGGGGGAACTCAAGAGACCCAGTACTTC
>.|TRBJ1-6|TRBV7-2|few
CASRHSGGVVDSPLHF
TGTGCCAGCAGGCATAGTGGCGGGGTAGTTGATTCACCCCTCCACTTT
>.|TRBJ1-3|TRBV11-2|.
CASSSGTPRGTIYF
TGTGCCAGCAGTTCCGGGACACCGCGGGGCACCATATATTTT
>TRBD2|TRBJ2-2|TRBV7-8|many
CASSNRRASGATGELFF
TGTGCCAGCAGCAACCGGCGGGCTAGCGGGGCTACCGGGGAGCTGTTTTTT
>.|TRBJ2-1|TRBV19|.
CASSPRDNEQFF
TGTGCCAGTAGTCCCCGGGACAATGAGCAGTTCTTC
>TRBD2|TRBJ2-7|TRBV19|many
CASSIRSGGDSYEQYF
TGTGCCAGTAGTATTCGCAGCGGGGGCGATTCCTACGAGCAGTACTTC
>.|TRBJ2-2|TRBV4-3|.
CASSLTSRGAGELFF
TGCGCCAGCAGCCTAACTAGCCGAGGTGCCGGGGAGCTGTTTTTT
>.|TRBJ2-1|TRBV7-2|once
CASSLETGSYNEQFF
TGTGCCAGCAGCTTAGAGACAGGCTCCTACAATGAGCAGTTCTTC
>.|TRBJ1-6|TRBV11-3|few
CASSLDQGGSSYNSPLHF
TGTGCCAGCAGCTTAGATCAAGGAGGGAGCTCCTATAATTCACCCCTCCACTTT
>.|TRBJ2-3|TRBV11-2|.
CASSLDVRLGDTQYF
TGTGCCAGCAGCTTAGATGTGCGACTGGGAGATACGCAGTATTTT
>.|TRBJ2-7|TRBV29-1|.
CSAVGHLFHEQYF
TGCAGCGCCGTTGGACACCTTTTCCACGAGCAGTACTTC
>TRBD1|TRBJ1-1|TRBV4-3|.
CASSQDGFGTGGAAFF
TGCGCCAGCAGCCAAGATGGGTTCGGGACAGGGGGAGCGGCTTTCTTT
>.|TRBJ1-4|TRBV15|few
CATSRDPDSYEKLFF
TGTGCCACCAGCAGAGATCCGGACAGCTATGAAAAACTGTTTTTT
>TRBD1|TRBJ2-1|TRBV4-3|.
CASSPGQGTYNEQFF
TGCGCCAGCAGCCCGGGACAGGGTACCTACAATGAGCAGTTCTTC
>TRBD1|TRBJ1-6|TRBV5-1|many
CASSLTPGTGRSSPLHF
TGCGCCAGCAGCTTGACCCCCGGGACAGGGCGAAGCTCACCCCTCCACTTT
>.|TRBJ2-7|TRBV7-2|.
CASSASQGGPYEQYF
TGTGCCAGCAGCGCGAGTCAGGGGGGCCCCTACGAGCAGTACTTC
>.|TRBJ1-1|TRBV29-1|.
CSLQRRSTEAFF
TGCAGCCTTCAGCGAAGGTCCACTGAAGCTTTCTTT
>.|TRBJ2-1|TRBV7-2|few
CASSVGRDNEQFF
TGTGCCAGCAGCGTAGGGCGGGACAATGAGCAGTTCTTC
>TRBD2|TRBJ2-3|TRBV6-5|few
CASSYSGGQSDTQYF
TGTGCCAGCAGTTATTCGGGGGGGCAGTCAGATACGCAGTATTTT
>TRBD2|TRBJ2-1|TRBV9|many
CASSAPSGAGGSYEQFF
TGTGCCAGCAGCGCCCCTAGCGGAGCGGGAGGTTCTTATGAGCAGTTCTTC
>TRBD1|TRBJ2-1|TRBV7-3|few
CASSPRTGGGHEQFF
TGTGCCAGCAGCCCTCGGACAGGGGGTGGTCATGAGCAGTTCTTC
>.|TRBJ2-5|TRBV7-9|few
CASSPQGTGETQYF
TGTGCCAGCAGCCCCCAGGGCACCGGGGAGACCCAGTACTTC
>.|TRBJ2-6|TRBV25-1|few
CASSPYLGGANVLTF
TGTGCCAGCAGTCCGTATTTGGGTGGGGCCAACGTCCTGACTTTC
>.|TRBJ2-3|TRBV29-1|few
CSAQEADTQYF
TGCAGCGCCCAGGAGGCAGATACGCAGTATTTT
>.|TRBJ2-4|TRBV2|many
CASRRGTARAKNIQYF
TGTGCCAGCAGGCGGGGGACAGCCAGAGCCAAAAACATTCAGTACTTC
>TRBD2|TRBJ2-3|TRBV7-9|.
CASSYLAGTQYF
TGTGCCAGCAGCTATTTAGCGGGTACGCAGTATTTT
>TRBD2|TRBJ2-1|TRBV28|many
CASSPFRIAGGPRKQFF
TGTGCCAGCAGTCCCTTTAGGATAGCGGGGGGGCCGCGTAAGCAGTTCTTC
>.|TRBJ2-1|TRBV5-4|few
CASSLDDLQQFF
TGTGCCAGCAGCTTGGACGACTTGCAGCAGTTCTTC
>.|TRBJ2-5|TRBV7-2|.
CASSSTGQKETQYF
TGTGCCAGCAGCTCGACAGGCCAGAAAGAGACCCAGTACTTC
>.|TRBJ2-3|TRBV19|.
CAIGTGRTDTQYF
TGTGCCATCGGAACAGGGAGGACAGATACGCAGTATTTT
>.|TRBJ1-6|TRBV7-6|.
CASSLPDHNSPLHF
TGTGCCAGCAGCTTACCTGATCATAATTCACCCCTCCACTTT
>.|TRBJ1-1|TRBV4-3|.
CASSLQGTDTEAFF
TGCGCCAGCAGCCTGCAGGGCACTGACACTGAAGCTTTCTTT
>.|TRBJ2-7|TRBV30|few
CAWSAVDGATYEQYF
TGTGCCTGGAGTGCCGTCGATGGGGCCACCTACGAGCAGTACTTC
>.|TRBJ1-2|TRBV20-1|few
CSARPRRGYTF
TGCAGTGCTAGGCCCCGGAGGGGCTACACCTTC
>TRBD1|TRBJ1-6|TRBV14|few
CASSRTGGSPLHF
TGTGCCAGCAGCCGGACAGGGGGCTCACCCCTCCACTTT
>.|TRBJ2-7|TRBV6-1|.
CASSSTDSYEQYF
TGTGCCAGCAGTTCGACAGACTCCTACGAGCAGTACTTC
>.|TRBJ2-2|TRBV9|.
CASSVPRRQENTGELFF
TGTGCCAGCAGCGTACCCCGCCGCCAGGAGAACACCGGGGAGCTGTTTTTT
>.|TRBJ2-5|TRBV14|.
CASSQELGWAETQYF
TGTGCCAGCAGCCAAGAATTAGGATGGGCCGAGACCCAGTACTTC
>TRBD1|TRBJ1-3|TRBV27|many
CASSKDRGVGNTIYF
TGTGCCAGCAGCAAGGACAGGGGTGTTGGAAACACCATATATTTT
>.|TRBJ2-5|TRBV11-2|many
CASSLRETQYF
TGTGCCAGCAGCTTAAGAGAGACCCAGTACTTC
>.|TRBJ2-3|TRBV11-2|few
CASSLTTATQYF
TGTGCCAGCAGCTTGACGACGGCTACGCAGTATTTT